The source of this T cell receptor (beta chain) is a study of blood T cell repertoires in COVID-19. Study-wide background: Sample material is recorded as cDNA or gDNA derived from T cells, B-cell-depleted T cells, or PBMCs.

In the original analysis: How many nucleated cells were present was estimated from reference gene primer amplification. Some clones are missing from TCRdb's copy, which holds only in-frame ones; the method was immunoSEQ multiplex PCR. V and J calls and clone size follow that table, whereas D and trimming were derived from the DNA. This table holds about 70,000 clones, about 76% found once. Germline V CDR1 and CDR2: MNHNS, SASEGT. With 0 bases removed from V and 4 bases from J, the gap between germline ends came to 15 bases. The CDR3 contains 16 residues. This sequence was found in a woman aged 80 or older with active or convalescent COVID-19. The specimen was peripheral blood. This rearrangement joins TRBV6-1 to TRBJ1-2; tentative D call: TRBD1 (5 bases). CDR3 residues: CASSEAQGRAGYGYTF. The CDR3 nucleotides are TGTGCCAGCAGTGAAGCGCAAGGCAGGGCCGGCTATGGCTACACCTTC.